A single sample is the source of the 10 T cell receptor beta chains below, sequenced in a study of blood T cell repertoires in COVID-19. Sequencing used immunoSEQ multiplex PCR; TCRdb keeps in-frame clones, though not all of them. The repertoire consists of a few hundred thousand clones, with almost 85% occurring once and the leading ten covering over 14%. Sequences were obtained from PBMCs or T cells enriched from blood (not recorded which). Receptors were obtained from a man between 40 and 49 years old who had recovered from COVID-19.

The CDR3 sequence: CASSIGAGLAGETQYF. CDR3 in DNA: TGTGCCAGTAGTATAGGGGCCGGACTAGCGGGTGAGACCCAGTACTTC. The V call is TRBV19, the J call TRBJ2-5; 11 bases are a match to TRBD2. Germline CDR1 LNHDA, CDR2 SQIVND (reference sequence). This CDR3 contains 16 residues. J gave up 5 bases and V 1 base, and 6 bases lay outside the gene matches.

The CDR3 nucleotides read TGTGCCAGCAGCGTGGGGGCGGGAGGCCCAGAGACCCAGTACTTC. It codes for CASSVGAGGPETQYF. This rearrangement joins TRBV9 to TRBJ2-5; 8 bases fit TRBD2. There are 15 residues in the CDR3. The V segment lost 2 bases and the J segment 4 bases; nucleotides outside the gene matches: 7. CDR1 is SGDLS and CDR2 is YYNGEE in the germline V gene.

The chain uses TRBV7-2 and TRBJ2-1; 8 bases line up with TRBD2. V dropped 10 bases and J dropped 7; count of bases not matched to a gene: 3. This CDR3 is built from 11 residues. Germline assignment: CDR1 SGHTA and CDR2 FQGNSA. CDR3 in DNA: TGTGCCACCGGGAGGGGGAATGAGCAGTTCTTC. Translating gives CATGRGNEQFF.

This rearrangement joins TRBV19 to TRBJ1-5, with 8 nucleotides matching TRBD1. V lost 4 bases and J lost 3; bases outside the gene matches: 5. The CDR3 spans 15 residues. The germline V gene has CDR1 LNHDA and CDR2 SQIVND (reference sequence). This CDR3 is CASSKGQGFNQPQHF. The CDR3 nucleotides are TGTGCCAGTAGTAAAGGACAGGGCTTCAATCAGCCCCAGCATTTT.

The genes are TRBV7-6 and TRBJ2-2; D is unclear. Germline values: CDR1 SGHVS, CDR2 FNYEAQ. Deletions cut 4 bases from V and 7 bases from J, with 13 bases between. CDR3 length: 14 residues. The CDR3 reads CASSSHPQVGELFF. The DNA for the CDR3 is TGTGCCAGCAGCTCACACCCCCAGGTCGGGGAGCTGTTTTTT.

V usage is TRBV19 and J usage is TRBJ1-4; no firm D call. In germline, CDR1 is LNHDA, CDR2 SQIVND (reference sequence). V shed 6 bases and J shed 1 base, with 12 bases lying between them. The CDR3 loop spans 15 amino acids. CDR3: CASSHGWRTNEKLFF. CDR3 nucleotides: TGTGCCAGTAGCCATGGGTGGAGAACTAATGAAAAACTGTTTTTT.

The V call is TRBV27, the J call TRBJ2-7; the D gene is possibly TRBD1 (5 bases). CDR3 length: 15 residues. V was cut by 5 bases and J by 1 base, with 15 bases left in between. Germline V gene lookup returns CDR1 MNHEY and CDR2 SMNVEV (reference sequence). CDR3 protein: CASSPVRANSYEQYF. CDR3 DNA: TGTGCCAGCAGTCCCGTCAGGGCGAATTCCTACGAGCAGTACTTC.

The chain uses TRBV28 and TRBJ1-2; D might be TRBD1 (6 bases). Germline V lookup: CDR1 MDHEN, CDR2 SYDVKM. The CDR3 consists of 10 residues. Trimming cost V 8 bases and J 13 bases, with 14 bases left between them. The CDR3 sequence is CASARYRVTF. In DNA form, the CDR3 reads TGTGCCAGCGCACGATACAGGGTCACCTTC.

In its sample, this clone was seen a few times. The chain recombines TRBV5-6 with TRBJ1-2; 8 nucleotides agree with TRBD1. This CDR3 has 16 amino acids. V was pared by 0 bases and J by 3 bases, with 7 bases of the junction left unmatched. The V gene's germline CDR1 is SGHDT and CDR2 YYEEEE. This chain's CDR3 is CASSLGRAGGDYGYTF. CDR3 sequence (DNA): TGTGCCAGCAGCTTGGGTCGGGCAGGGGGCGACTATGGCTACACCTTC.

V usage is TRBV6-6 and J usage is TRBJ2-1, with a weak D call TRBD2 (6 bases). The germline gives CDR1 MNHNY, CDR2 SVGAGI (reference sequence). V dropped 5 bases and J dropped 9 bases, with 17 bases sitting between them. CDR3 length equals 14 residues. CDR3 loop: CASSPSGLGGEQFF. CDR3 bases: TGTGCCAGCAGTCCTTCGGGACTGGGGGGTGAGCAGTTCTTC.